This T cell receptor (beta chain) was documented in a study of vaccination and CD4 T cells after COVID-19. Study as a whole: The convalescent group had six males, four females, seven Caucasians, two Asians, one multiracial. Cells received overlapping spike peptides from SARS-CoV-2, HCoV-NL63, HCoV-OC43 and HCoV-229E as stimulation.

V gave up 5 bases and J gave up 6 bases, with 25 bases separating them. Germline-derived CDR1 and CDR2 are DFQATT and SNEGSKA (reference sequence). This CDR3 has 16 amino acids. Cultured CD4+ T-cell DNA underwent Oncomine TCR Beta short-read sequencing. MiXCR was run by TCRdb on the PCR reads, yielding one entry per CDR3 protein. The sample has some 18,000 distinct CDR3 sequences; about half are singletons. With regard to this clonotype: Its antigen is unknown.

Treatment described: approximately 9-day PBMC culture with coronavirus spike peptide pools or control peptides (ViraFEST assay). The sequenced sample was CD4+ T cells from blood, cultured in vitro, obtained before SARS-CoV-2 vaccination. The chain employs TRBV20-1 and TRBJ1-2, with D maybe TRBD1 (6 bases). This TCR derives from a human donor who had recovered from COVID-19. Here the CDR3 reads CSAPGVPPKTENGYTF. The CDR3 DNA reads TGCAGTGCTCCAGGGGTACCCCCCAAAACGGAAAATGGCTACACCTTC.